The present T cell receptor (beta chain) was sequenced within a study of CD8+CD57+ T cells in acquired aplastic anemia. In the study overall: DNA from sorted CD4+ and CD8+ cells averaged approximately 3.5 ug. Overall study findings and caveats: Both patients and controls carried the same twenty-nine CD8+ CDR3 sequences.

As concerns this clonotype: The antigen remains unidentified.

All patients picked for sequencing had shown, by flow cytometry, an expansion of CD8+CD57+ cells. Germline values: CDR1 DFQATT, CDR2 SNEGSKA (reference sequence). There are 14 residues in the CDR3. The V gene lost 6 bases and the J gene lost 7 bases, with 16 bases spanning the gap. Investigators profiled TCR beta VDJ and CDR3 from genomic DNA template. TCRdb processed the reads anew with MiXCR; each CDR3 protein has one entry. The sample has roughly 500,000 distinct CDR3 sequences, over 25% seen once. V gene TRBV20-1 combines with J gene TRBJ1-6; maybe TRBD1 (5 bases). Material for sequencing was sorted CD4+, CD8+, or CD8+CD57+ T cells (not recorded which) from PBMCs. This sequence originates from a human donor with aplastic anemia. The CDR3 DNA reads TGCAGTGCCAGCGCATCCGGGGACAATTCACCCCTCCACTTT. It encodes CSASASGDNSPLHF.